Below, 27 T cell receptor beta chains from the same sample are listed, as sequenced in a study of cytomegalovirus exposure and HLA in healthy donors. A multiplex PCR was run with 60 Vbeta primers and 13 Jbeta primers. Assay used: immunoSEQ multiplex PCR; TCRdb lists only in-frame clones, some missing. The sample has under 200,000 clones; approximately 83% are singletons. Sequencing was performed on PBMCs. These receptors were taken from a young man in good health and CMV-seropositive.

CDR3 sequence reads: CASSYLKGQGKTRSYNEQFF. CDR3 bases: TGTGCCAGCAGTTACCTCAAGGGACAGGGAAAAACTCGCTCCTACAATGAGCAGTTCTTC. The chain couples TRBV6-7 to TRBJ2-1; 9 nucleotides match TRBD1. TRBV6-7 counts as an open reading frame of uncertain function. This CDR3 spans 20 amino acids. Unmatched junction bases numbered 14, after V lost 2 bases and J lost 0 bases.

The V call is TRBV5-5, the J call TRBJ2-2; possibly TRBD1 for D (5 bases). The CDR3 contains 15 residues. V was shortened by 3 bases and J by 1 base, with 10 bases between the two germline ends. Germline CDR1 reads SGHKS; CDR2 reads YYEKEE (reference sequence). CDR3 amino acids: CASSSRTMNTGELFF. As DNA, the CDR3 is TGTGCCAGCAGCTCCCGGACAATGAACACCGGGGAGCTGTTTTTT.

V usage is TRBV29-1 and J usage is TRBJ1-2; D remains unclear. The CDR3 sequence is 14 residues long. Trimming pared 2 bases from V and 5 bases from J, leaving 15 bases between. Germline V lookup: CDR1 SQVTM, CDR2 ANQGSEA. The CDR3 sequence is CSVESGTGLYGYTF. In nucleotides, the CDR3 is TGCAGCGTTGAATCAGGTACCGGACTTTATGGCTACACCTTC.

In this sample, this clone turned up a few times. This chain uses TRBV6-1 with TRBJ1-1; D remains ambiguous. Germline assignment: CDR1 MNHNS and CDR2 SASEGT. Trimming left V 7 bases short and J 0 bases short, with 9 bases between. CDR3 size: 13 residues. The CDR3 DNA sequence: TGTGCCAGCACAGTGAATCTGAACACTGAAGCTTTCTTT. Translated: CASTVNLNTEAFF.

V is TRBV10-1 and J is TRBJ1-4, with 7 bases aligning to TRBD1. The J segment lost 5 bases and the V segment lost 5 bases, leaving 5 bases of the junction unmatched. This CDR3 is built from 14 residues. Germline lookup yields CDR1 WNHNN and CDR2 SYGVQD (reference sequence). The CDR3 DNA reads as TGCGCCAGCAGTAGGGGGCGGCTAAATGAAAAACTGTTTTTT. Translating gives CASSRGRLNEKLFF.

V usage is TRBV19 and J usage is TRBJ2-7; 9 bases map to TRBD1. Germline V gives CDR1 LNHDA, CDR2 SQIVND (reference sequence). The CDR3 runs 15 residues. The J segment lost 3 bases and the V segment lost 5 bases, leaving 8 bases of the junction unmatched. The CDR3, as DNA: TGTGCCAGTAGTCTATGGACAGGGGAAGACTACGAGCAGTACTTC. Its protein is CASSLWTGEDYEQYF.

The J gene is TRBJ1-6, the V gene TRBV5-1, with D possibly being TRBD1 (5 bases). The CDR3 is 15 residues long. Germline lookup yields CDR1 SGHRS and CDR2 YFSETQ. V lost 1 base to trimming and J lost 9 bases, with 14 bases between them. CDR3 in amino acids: CASSLKSGSTSPLHF. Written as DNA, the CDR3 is TGCGCCAGCAGCTTGAAGTCAGGGTCCACTTCACCCCTCCACTTT.

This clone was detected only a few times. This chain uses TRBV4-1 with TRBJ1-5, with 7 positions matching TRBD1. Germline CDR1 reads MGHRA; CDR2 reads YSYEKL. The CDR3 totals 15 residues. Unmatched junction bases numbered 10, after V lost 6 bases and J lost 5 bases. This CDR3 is CASRPGTAEDQPQHF. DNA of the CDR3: TGCGCCAGCAGACCAGGGACAGCGGAGGATCAGCCCCAGCATTTT.

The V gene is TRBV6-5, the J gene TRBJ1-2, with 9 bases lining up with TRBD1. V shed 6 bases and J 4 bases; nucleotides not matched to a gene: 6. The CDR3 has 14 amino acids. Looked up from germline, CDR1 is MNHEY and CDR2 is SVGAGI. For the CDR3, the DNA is TGTGCCAGCAGGTCCGGGACAGGGACCTATGGCTACACCTTC. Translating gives CASRSGTGTYGYTF.

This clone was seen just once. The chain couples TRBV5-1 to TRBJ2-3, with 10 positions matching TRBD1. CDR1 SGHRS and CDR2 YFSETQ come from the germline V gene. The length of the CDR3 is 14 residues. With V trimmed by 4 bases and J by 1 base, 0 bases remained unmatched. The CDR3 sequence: CASSGTGGTDTQYF. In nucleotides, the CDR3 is TGCGCCAGCAGCGGGACAGGGGGCACAGATACGCAGTATTTT.

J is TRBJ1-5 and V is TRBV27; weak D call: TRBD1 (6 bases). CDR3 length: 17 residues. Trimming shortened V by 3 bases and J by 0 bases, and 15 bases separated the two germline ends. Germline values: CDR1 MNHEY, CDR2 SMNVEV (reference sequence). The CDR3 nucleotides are TGTGCCAGCAGTTTGCTAGGGGGACACCGTAGCAATCAGCCCCAGCATTTT. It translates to CASSLLGGHRSNQPQHF.

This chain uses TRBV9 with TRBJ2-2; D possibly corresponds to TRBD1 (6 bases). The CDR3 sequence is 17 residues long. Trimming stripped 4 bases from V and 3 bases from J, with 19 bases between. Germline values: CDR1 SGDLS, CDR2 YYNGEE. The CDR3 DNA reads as TGTGCCAGCAGCCCGAACGTAACAGGGTGGGACACCGGGGAGCTGTTTTTT. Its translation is CASSPNVTGWDTGELFF.

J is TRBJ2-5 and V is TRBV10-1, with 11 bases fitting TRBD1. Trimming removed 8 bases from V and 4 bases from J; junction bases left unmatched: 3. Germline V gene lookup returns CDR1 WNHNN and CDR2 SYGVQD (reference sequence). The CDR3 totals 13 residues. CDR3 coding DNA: TGCGCCAGCCAGGGGACAGGGGGAGAGACCCAGTACTTC. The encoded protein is CASQGTGGETQYF.

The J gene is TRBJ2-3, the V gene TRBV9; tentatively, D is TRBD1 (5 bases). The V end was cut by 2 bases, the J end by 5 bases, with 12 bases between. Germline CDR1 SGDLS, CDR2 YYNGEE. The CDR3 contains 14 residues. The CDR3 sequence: CASSVTVREDTQYF. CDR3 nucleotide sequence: TGTGCCAGCAGCGTGACCGTCAGGGAAGATACGCAGTATTTT.

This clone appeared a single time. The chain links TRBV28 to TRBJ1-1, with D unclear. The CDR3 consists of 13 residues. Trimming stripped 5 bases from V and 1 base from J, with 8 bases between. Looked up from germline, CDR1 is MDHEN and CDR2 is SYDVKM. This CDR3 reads CASSSNQNTEAFF. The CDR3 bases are TGTGCCAGCAGTAGCAATCAGAACACTGAAGCTTTCTTT.

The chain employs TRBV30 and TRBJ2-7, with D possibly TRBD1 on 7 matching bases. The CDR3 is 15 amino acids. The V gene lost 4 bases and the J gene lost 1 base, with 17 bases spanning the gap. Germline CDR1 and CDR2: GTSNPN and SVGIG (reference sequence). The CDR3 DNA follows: TGTGCCTGGACCCGCGGGACAGTTATTTCCTACGAGCAGTACTTC. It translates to CAWTRGTVISYEQYF.

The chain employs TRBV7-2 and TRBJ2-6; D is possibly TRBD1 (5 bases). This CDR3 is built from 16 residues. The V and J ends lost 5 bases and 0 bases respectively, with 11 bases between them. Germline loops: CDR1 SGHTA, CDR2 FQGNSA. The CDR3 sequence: CASSESTGSGANVLTF. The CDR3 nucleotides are TGTGCCAGCAGCGAATCAACAGGCTCTGGGGCCAACGTCCTGACTTTC.

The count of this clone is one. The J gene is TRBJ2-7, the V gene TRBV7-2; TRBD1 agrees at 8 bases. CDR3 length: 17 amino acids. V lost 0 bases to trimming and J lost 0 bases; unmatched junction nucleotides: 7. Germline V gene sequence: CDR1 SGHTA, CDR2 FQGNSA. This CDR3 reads CASSLALQGVLSYEQYF. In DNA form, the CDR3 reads TGTGCCAGCAGCTTAGCTCTACAGGGGGTCCTCTCCTACGAGCAGTACTTC.

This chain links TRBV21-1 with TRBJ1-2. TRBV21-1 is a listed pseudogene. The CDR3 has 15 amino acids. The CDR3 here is CASSKAVGGCYGYTF. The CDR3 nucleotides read TGTGCCAGCAGCAAAGCCGTCGGGGGGTGCTATGGCTACACCTTC.

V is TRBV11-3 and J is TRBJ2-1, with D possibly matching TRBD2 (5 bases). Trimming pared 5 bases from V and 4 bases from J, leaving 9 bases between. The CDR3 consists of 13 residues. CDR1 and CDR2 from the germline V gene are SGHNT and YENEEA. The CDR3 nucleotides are TGTGCCAGCAGCCCTAGCTGGTACAATGAGCAGTTCTTC. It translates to CASSPSWYNEQFF. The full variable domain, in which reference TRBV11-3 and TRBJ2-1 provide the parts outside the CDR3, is EAGVVQSPRYKIIEKKQPVAFWCNPISGHNTLYWYLQNLGQGPELLIRYENEEAVDDSQLPKDRFSAERLKGVDSTLKIQPAELGDSAVYLCASSPSWYNEQFFGPGTRLTVL.

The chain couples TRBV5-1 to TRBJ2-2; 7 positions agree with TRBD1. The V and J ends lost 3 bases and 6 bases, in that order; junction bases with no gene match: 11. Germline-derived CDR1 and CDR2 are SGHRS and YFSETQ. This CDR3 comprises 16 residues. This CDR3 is CASSSPTGKTPGELFF. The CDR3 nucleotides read TGCGCCAGCAGCTCACCGACAGGGAAGACCCCCGGGGAGCTGTTTTTT.

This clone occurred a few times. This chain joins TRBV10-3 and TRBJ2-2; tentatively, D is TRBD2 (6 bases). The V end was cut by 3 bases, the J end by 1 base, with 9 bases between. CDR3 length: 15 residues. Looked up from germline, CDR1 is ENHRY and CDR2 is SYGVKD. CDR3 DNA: TGTGCCATCAGTGATAATAGCGGGAACACCGGGGAGCTGTTTTTT. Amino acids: CAISDNSGNTGELFF.

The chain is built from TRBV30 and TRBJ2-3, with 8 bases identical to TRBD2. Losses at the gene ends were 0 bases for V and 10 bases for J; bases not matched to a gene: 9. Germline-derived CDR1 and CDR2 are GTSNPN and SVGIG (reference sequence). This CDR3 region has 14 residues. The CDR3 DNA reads TGTGCCTGGAGTGTGGCCGGGGGGGGGTGGGCGCAGTATTTT. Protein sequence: CAWSVAGGGWAQYF.

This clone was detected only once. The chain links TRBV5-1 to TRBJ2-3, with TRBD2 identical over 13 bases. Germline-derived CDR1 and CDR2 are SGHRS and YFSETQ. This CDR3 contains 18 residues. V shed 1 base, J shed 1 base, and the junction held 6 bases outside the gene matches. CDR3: CASSLTSGGARGTDTQYF. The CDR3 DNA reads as TGCGCCAGCAGCTTGACTAGCGGGGGGGCCAGGGGCACAGATACGCAGTATTTT. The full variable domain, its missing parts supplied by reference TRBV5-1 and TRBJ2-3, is KAGVTQTPRYLIKTRGQQVTLSCSPISGHRSVSWYQQTPGQGLQFLFEYFSETQRNKGNFPGRFSGRQFSNSRSEMNVSTLELGDSALYLCASSLTSGGARGTDTQYFGPGTRLTVL.

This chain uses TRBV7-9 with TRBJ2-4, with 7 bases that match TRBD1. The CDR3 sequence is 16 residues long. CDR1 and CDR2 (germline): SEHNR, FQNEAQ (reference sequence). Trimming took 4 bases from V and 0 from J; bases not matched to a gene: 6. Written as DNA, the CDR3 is TGTGCCAGCAGCTCGGGACAGACCCTAGCCAAAAACATTCAGTACTTC. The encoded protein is CASSSGQTLAKNIQYF.

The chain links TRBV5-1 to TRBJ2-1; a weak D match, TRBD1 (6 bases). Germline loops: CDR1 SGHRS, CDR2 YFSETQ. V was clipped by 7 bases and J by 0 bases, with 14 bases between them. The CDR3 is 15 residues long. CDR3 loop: CASRPQGHSYNEQFF. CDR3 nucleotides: TGCGCCAGCCGGCCCCAGGGACACTCCTACAATGAGCAGTTCTTC.

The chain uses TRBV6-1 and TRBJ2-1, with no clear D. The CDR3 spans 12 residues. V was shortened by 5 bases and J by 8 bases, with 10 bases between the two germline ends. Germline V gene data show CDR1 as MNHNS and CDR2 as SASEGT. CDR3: CASSPPVDEQFF. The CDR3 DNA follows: TGTGCCAGCAGTCCCCCCGTAGATGAGCAGTTCTTC.